This entry features one T cell receptor beta chain sequence. The antigen remains unidentified. The sample belongs to a study of cytomegalovirus exposure and HLA in healthy donors. Study summary: Caucasian-associated ancestry cluster membership applied to less than 85% of nearly 400 genotyped donors.

A multiplex PCR was run with 60 Vbeta primers and 13 Jbeta primers. Produced via immunoSEQ multiplex PCR; TCRdb's table is partial and in-frame only. The top ten hold around 6% of the sample, which has approximately 200,000 clones, more than 75% seen once. Study findings and constraints: As immune exposure information, only CMV serostatus was available. Whilst most TCR sequences proved rare, a subset of public TCRs occurred across many donors. High sensitivity and specificity were reportedly achieved when the classifier diagnosed cytomegalovirus status.

Germline-derived CDR1 and CDR2 are MNHEY and SVGAGI. This CDR3 contains 13 residues. The V end was cut by 5 bases, the J end by 1 base, with 9 bases between. The chain recombines TRBV6-5 with TRBJ2-7; D may be TRBD2 (6 bases). The material sequenced was PBMCs. This TCR was sampled from a woman aged 45-65 years in good health and CMV-seropositive. This CDR3 is CASSPSGSYEQYF. The DNA of the CDR3 is TGTGCCAGCAGTCCCAGCGGGTCCTACGAGCAGTACTTC.